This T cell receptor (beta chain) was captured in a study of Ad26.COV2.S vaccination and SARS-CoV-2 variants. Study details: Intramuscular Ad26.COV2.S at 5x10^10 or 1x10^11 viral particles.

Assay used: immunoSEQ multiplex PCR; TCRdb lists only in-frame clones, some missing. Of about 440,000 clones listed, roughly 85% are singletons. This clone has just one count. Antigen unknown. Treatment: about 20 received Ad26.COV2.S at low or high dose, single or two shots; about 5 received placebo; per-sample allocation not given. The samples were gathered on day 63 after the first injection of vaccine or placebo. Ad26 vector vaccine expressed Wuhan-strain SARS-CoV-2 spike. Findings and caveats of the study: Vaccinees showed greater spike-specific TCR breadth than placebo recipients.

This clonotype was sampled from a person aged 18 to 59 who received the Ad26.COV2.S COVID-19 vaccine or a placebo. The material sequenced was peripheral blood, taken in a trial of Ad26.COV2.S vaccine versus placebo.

The CDR3 DNA is TGTGCCGCGGCACAGGTAGGACTAGCGGGGAACACCGGGGAGCTGTTTTTT. This codes for CAAAQVGLAGNTGELFF. The chain employs TRBV7-9 and TRBJ2-2; 11 positions agree with TRBD2. The CDR3 consists of 17 residues. Germline values: CDR1 SEHNR, CDR2 FQNEAQ (reference sequence). J gave up 1 base and V 11 bases, and 12 bases lay outside the gene matches.